Listed below are T cell receptor beta chains from one sample, sequenced in a study of blood T cell repertoires in COVID-19. Measured with immunoSEQ multiplex PCR; TCRdb has only the in-frame clones, and not every one. In the table there are 170,000 or so clones, 83% of which are singletons. Sequenced input: peripheral blood. The origin of the receptors is a woman aged 70-85 years with COVID-19, enrolled during active disease. The CDR3 runs from the conserved cysteine through the conserved F or W. Each record gives: J gene, D gene, V gene, clone size, CDR3 DNA, CDR3 protein. The D gene is left open where the match is weak. Only some rows state a clone size, as once, few, many or a class for expanded clones.

J gene: TRBJ1-2
D gene: TRBD1
V gene: TRBV18
clone size: -
CDR3 DNA: TGTGCCAGCTCACCGGGACAGCCCAACTATGGCTACACCTTC
CDR3 protein: CASSPGQPNYGYTF

J gene: TRBJ2-4
D gene: TRBD1
V gene: TRBV6-5
clone size: few
CDR3 DNA: TGTGCCAGCAGTTTTTGGACAGGGGGCCCCAAAAACATTCAGTACTTC
CDR3 protein: CASSFWTGGPKNIQYF

J gene: TRBJ2-2
D gene: -
V gene: TRBV5-4
clone size: -
CDR3 DNA: TGTGCCAGCAGCTCGAGGGGGGGATCGAACACCGGGGAGCTGTTTTTT
CDR3 protein: CASSSRGGSNTGELFF

J gene: TRBJ2-7
D gene: -
V gene: TRBV7-2
clone size: -
CDR3 DNA: TGTGCCAGCAGCTCCACGGGGAGGCGGTACGAGCAGTACTTC
CDR3 protein: CASSSTGRRYEQYF

J gene: TRBJ2-1
D gene: TRBD2
V gene: TRBV20-1
clone size: -
CDR3 DNA: TGCAGTGCTAGTAAGCGGGAGGGCCGACGAAACAATGAGCAGTTCTTC
CDR3 protein: CSASKREGRRNNEQFF

J gene: TRBJ2-5
D gene: -
V gene: TRBV21-1
clone size: -
CDR3 DNA: TGTGCCAGTACCGGGACAGGGGTTGCGTGGCTTACGGAGACCCAGTACTTC
CDR3 protein: CASTGTGVAWLTETQYF

J gene: TRBJ2-1
D gene: -
V gene: TRBV14
clone size: -
CDR3 DNA: TGTGCCAGCAGCCTTTTAGCGGTTAGAGAGAATGAGCAGTTCTTC
CDR3 protein: CASSLLAVRENEQFF

J gene: TRBJ2-3
D gene: -
V gene: TRBV7-8
clone size: few
CDR3 DNA: TGTGCCAGCAGCTTCACTAGCAGAAACACAGATACGCAGTATTTT
CDR3 protein: CASSFTSRNTDTQYF

J gene: TRBJ1-6
D gene: -
V gene: TRBV7-8
clone size: -
CDR3 DNA: TGTGCCAGCAGATATGGAGGGAATTCACCCCTCCACTTT
CDR3 protein: CASRYGGNSPLHF

J gene: TRBJ2-1
D gene: -
V gene: TRBV9
clone size: once
CDR3 DNA: TGTGCCAGCAGCGTAGATAGCGGTACCTCCTACAATGAGCAGTTCTTC
CDR3 protein: CASSVDSGTSYNEQFF

J gene: TRBJ1-4
D gene: TRBD1
V gene: TRBV5-6
clone size: -
CDR3 DNA: TGTGCCAGCAGCTGGGACAGGGGTTGGGAAAAACTGTTTTTT
CDR3 protein: CASSWDRGWEKLFF

J gene: TRBJ1-1
D gene: -
V gene: TRBV4-3
clone size: many
CDR3 DNA: TGCGCCAGCAGCCAAGACCTCGGGGGTGGGTACACTGAAGCTTTCTTT
CDR3 protein: CASSQDLGGGYTEAFF

J gene: TRBJ2-7
D gene: -
V gene: TRBV7-2
clone size: -
CDR3 DNA: TGTGCCAGCAGCTTAGGGGCCACAGGCTCCTACGAGCAGTACTTC
CDR3 protein: CASSLGATGSYEQYF

J gene: TRBJ2-2
D gene: -
V gene: TRBV30
clone size: -
CDR3 DNA: TGTGCCTGGCGGGAGTTCGGGGAGCTGTTTTTT
CDR3 protein: CAWREFGELFF

J gene: TRBJ2-1
D gene: TRBD2
V gene: TRBV12-5
clone size: -
CDR3 DNA: TGTGCTAGTGGTTCGAGCGGGAGGACATACAATGAGCAGTTCTTC
CDR3 protein: CASGSSGRTYNEQFF

J gene: TRBJ2-1
D gene: -
V gene: TRBV12-1
clone size: -
CDR3 DNA: TGTGCCAGCAGCCCCTCGTCTGGAAGAGGGCGGGGGGACTACAATGAGCAGTTCTTC
CDR3 protein: CASSPSSGRGRGDYNEQFF

J gene: TRBJ2-7
D gene: TRBD1
V gene: TRBV19
clone size: few
CDR3 DNA: TGTGCCAGTAGTTCCCCCGGGACAGCCTACGAGCAGTACTTC
CDR3 protein: CASSSPGTAYEQYF

J gene: TRBJ1-1
D gene: -
V gene: TRBV5-6
clone size: few
CDR3 DNA: TGTGCCAGCAGCAAAGGACAGCGTTTTTACACTGAAGCTTTCTTT
CDR3 protein: CASSKGQRFYTEAFF

J gene: TRBJ1-1
D gene: -
V gene: TRBV2
clone size: few
CDR3 DNA: TGTGCCAGCAGTGAATCGGCGGCACGCACTGAAGCTTTCTTT
CDR3 protein: CASSESAARTEAFF

J gene: TRBJ1-4
D gene: TRBD1
V gene: TRBV5-1
clone size: -
CDR3 DNA: TGCGCCAGCAGACTTGGGGACAGGACTAATGAAAAACTGTTTTTT
CDR3 protein: CASRLGDRTNEKLFF

J gene: TRBJ2-7
D gene: -
V gene: TRBV21-1
clone size: -
CDR3 DNA: TGTGCCAGCAGCGACCGGGTTGCCTACGAGCAGTACTTC
CDR3 protein: CASSDRVAYEQYF

J gene: TRBJ2-3
D gene: -
V gene: TRBV9
clone size: few
CDR3 DNA: TGTGCCAGCAGCGGAGGAGGAAAGGGCACAGATACGCAGTATTTT
CDR3 protein: CASSGGGKGTDTQYF

J gene: TRBJ1-1
D gene: -
V gene: TRBV4-3
clone size: -
CDR3 DNA: TGCGCCAGCAGCCAAGATTCGAACAGCTACACTGAAGCTTTCTTT
CDR3 protein: CASSQDSNSYTEAFF

J gene: TRBJ1-1
D gene: TRBD1
V gene: TRBV2
clone size: -
CDR3 DNA: TGTGCCAGCACACGACAGGGGGGCTTGAACACTGAAGCTTTCTTT
CDR3 protein: CASTRQGGLNTEAFF

J gene: TRBJ1-1
D gene: -
V gene: TRBV3-1/TRBV3-2
clone size: -
CDR3 DNA: TGTGCCAGCAGCCAAACGGCTGCCAATCAGGGCCCCCTAAAGAACACTGAAGCTTTCTTT
CDR3 protein: CASSQTAANQGPLKNTEAFF

J gene: TRBJ2-7
D gene: TRBD1
V gene: TRBV18
clone size: -
CDR3 DNA: TGTGCCAGCTCCTTCAATTCCGGACAGGGCCACGAGCAGTACTTC
CDR3 protein: CASSFNSGQGHEQYF

J gene: TRBJ1-2
D gene: -
V gene: TRBV6-5
clone size: -
CDR3 DNA: TGTGCCAGCAGTCTCCGCGTAAACTATGGCTACACCTTC
CDR3 protein: CASSLRVNYGYTF